This TCR beta chain comes out of a study of tumor and adjacent non-tumor tissue in lung cancer. Study in general: Aged about 31 to 80 years, patients included 10 men and roughly 5 women with stage I to III disease. Study conclusions and caveats: TCR diversity was significantly greater in tumor than normal lung tissue.

Notes on this clonotype: Its matching antigen is unknown. At one end, the junction sequence differs from germline, possibly due to a read error.

The template was RNA from unsorted bulk tissue. Three rounds of nested PCR, following a modified ARM-PCR protocol, produced the TCRbeta library. Each CDR3 protein gets one entry after TCRdb re-called the multiplex PCR reads with MiXCR. The repertoire holds roughly 65,000 distinct CDR3 sequences, with 55% to 75% as singletons. The CDR3 is 14 residues long. Germline V gene lookup returns CDR1 GTSNPN and CDR2 SVGIG (reference sequence). V gene TRBV30 combines with J gene TRBJ1-1; TRBD1 matches at 8 bases. The receptor was derived from a man in his forties or fifties with non-small cell lung cancer. The sequenced sample consisted of lung tumor tissue. The CDR3 spells CARSPGQGYTEAFF. In nucleotides, the CDR3 is TGTGCCCGGAGTCCCGGACAGGGCTACACTGAAGCTTTCTTT.